This TCR beta chain emerged from a study of Ad26.COV2.S vaccination and SARS-CoV-2 variants. Background on the study: By the intramuscular route, Ad26.COV2.S was given once, or twice 56 days apart.

Treatment here: about 20 received Ad26.COV2.S at low or high dose, single or two shots; roughly five received placebo; per-sample allocation not given. The investigators took samples on day 63 after the first vaccine or placebo injection. The administered vaccine (an Ad26 vector) expressed Wuhan-strain SARS-CoV-2 spike. The protocol was immunoSEQ multiplex PCR, while the TCRdb copy is restricted to in-frame clones and leaves out a portion. The sample has hundreds of thousands of clones; 75% to 90% are singletons. V lost 10 bases to trimming and J lost 1 base, with 16 bases between them. Germline V gene lookup returns CDR1 MDHEN and CDR2 SYDVKM. This CDR3 is 14 amino acids long. Study results and limitations: People who got the vaccine had more spike-specific TCR breadth than people who got placebo.

Concerning this clone itself: What it binds is unknown.

The sequences come from peripheral blood, collected in a trial of Ad26.COV2.S vaccine versus placebo. The chain recombines TRBV28 with TRBJ1-1, with TRBD1 as a possible D gene (6 bases). This receptor was identified in a person aged 18-65 years who received the Ad26.COV2.S COVID-19 vaccine or a placebo. The DNA of the CDR3 is TGTGCCATCGACCGGGGGCGGAGGAACACTGAAGCTTTCTTT. Its protein is CAIDRGRRNTEAFF.